This TCR beta chain originates from a study of metastatic and nonmetastatic thyroid tumors. Whole-study context: Peripheral blood and tumor or nodule samples from malignant and benign thyroid patients were compared.

Authors' processing steps: The study's classifier, a distant-metastasis tool for papillary thyroid cancer, was built using CDR3 differences across clinicopathological groups. Via MiXCR, TCRdb re-called the PCR reads. It is TCRdb's table, rather than the study itself, that gives the V and J calls and clone size. The table records about 14,000 clones, about 25% of them present only once. As regards this clone: Its antigen is undetermined. The junction and the germline gene differ at one end; a read error may be behind it.

Study findings and constraints: It was reported that TCR beta diversity was significantly higher in malignant thyroid tumors than benign nodules, in blood and tumor.

The CDR3 covers 13 residues. Germline V lookup: CDR1 ENHRY, CDR2 SYGVKD. Not a single patient had been given any form of treatment at any point before undergoing thyroid surgery. The sample consisted of blood. The chain combines TRBV10-3 with TRBJ2-2; TRBD1 might be the D (6 bases). This clonotype originated in a female donor with papillary thyroid cancer or a benign thyroid nodule (not recorded which). Some clones in this sample may be carry-over from other donors' samples. This CDR3 is CAIMDSSTWELFF. The DNA for the CDR3 is TGTGCCATCATGGACAGTTCCACCTGGGAGCTGTTTTTT.